The 25 T cell receptor beta chains reported below all come from one sample, sequenced in a study of identical twins. Each CDR3 protein gets one entry after TCRdb re-called the 5' RACE reads with MiXCR. The table includes under 800,000 distinct CDR3 sequences, around 20% detected once. These same data were also listed under a study on T cells expressing NK-cell markers.

Specimen: PBMCs. All receptors come from a woman under 30 in good health.

This clonotype came up a few times. The CDR3 is CAISVDRGQLSHEQYF. The DNA of the CDR3 is TGTGCCATCAGTGTTGACAGGGGTCAACTTAGCCACGAGCAGTACTTC. The chain uses TRBV10-3 and TRBJ2-7, with 8 bases aligning to TRBD1. CDR3 length equals 16 residues. The V segment lost 4 bases and the J segment 5 bases; nucleotides outside the gene matches: 13. Per germline, CDR1 ENHRY and CDR2 SYGVKD.

This clonotype was picked up a small number of times. This chain joins TRBV7-9 and TRBJ2-7; 9 nucleotides match TRBD1. The CDR3 sequence is 14 residues long. J was trimmed by 5 bases and V by 7 bases; bases with no gene match: 9. Germline CDR1 and CDR2: SEHNR and FQNEAQ (reference sequence). The CDR3 here is CASTRDRDGHEQYF. The DNA of the CDR3 is TGTGCCAGCACCAGGGACAGGGATGGTCACGAGCAGTACTTC.

In its sample, this clonotype was seen a few times. V usage is TRBV7-2 and J usage is TRBJ1-6; a weak D match, TRBD1 (5 bases). The CDR3 has 16 amino acids. The germline CDR1 and CDR2 sequences are SGHTA and FQGNSA. V was shortened by 4 bases and J by 8 bases, with 18 bases between the two germline ends. CDR3 residues: CASSSPQGFRDSPLHF. The DNA for the CDR3 is TGTGCCAGCAGCTCGCCGCAGGGATTCCGGGATTCACCCCTCCACTTT.

This sequence joins TRBV29-1 and TRBJ2-6, with TRBD2 as a possible D gene (6 bases). Trimming removed 6 bases at V and 0 bases at J, with 12 bases between. The CDR3 spans 15 residues. Germline V CDR1 and CDR2: SQVTM, ANQGSEA. This CDR3 is CSVRESSSGANVLTF. The CDR3 DNA is TGCAGCGTCCGGGAGAGTAGCTCTGGGGCCAACGTCCTGACTTTC.

This clonotype was recorded at least ten times. The rearrangement links TRBV12-3 or TRBV12-4 to TRBJ2-5, with no clear D. V was shortened by 5 bases and J by 4 bases, with 11 bases between the two germline ends. This CDR3 is 13 amino acids long. The CDR3 here is CASSPGRRETQYF. CDR3 bases: TGTGCCAGCAGTCCAGGACGGAGAGAGACCCAGTACTTC.

This clonotype was counted many times. The chain is built from TRBV25-1 and TRBJ2-6, with a possible D match to TRBD1 (7 bases). The CDR3 has 16 amino acids. The V gene's germline CDR1 is MGHDK and CDR2 SYGVNS. V gave up 8 bases and J gave up 4 bases, with 18 bases separating them. The CDR3 DNA follows: TGTGCCAGCGGATCGCACCCAGGGGGGGGGGCCAACGTCCTGACTTTC. This gives the protein CASGSHPGGGANVLTF. The full variable domain, completed using reference TRBV25-1 and TRBJ2-6, is EADIYQTPRYLVIGTGKKITLECSQTMGHDKMYWYQQDPGMELHLIHYSYGVNSTEKGDLSSESTVSRIRTEHFPLTLESARPSHTSQYLCASGSHPGGGANVLTFGAGSRLTVL.

This clonotype was found a few times. The rearrangement links TRBV5-5 to TRBJ2-7, with D hard to call. The V gene's germline CDR1 is SGHKS and CDR2 YYEKEE (reference sequence). CDR3 length: 14 residues. The ends were cut back, 0 bases at V and 0 bases at J, with 7 bases in the middle. Here the CDR3 DNA reads TGTGCCAGCAGCTTGGCCCGGAGCTCCTACGAGCAGTACTTC. This gives the protein CASSLARSSYEQYF.

This clonotype was observed at least ten times. The chain combines TRBV12-3 or TRBV12-4 with TRBJ2-1; possible D gene TRBD1, 6 bases. This CDR3 spans 13 amino acids. Trimming pared 2 bases from V and 16 bases from J, leaving 18 bases between. CDR3 loop: CASSLRAGDNDFF. In DNA, the CDR3 is TGTGCCAGCAGTTTAAGGGCTGGGGACAATGATTTCTTC.

V is TRBV20-1 and J is TRBJ2-7; no clear D. CDR3 length: 11 amino acids. The V end lost 7 bases, the J end lost 2 bases, and 9 bases lay between the germline ends. Looked up from germline, CDR1 is DFQATT and CDR2 is SNEGSKA (reference sequence). CDR3 sequence: CSVGPTYEQYF. The CDR3 nucleotides are TGCAGTGTTGGGCCCACCTACGAGCAGTACTTC.

The chain combines TRBV11-2 with TRBJ2-3; D is uncertain. Germline CDR1 SGHAT, CDR2 FQNNGV. The germline V and J ends were trimmed by 3 bases and 8 bases, with 15 bases remaining between them. The CDR3 extends over 14 amino acids. The CDR3 DNA reads as TGTGCCAGCAGCTTTAGAGCCACGCAGGTTACGCAGTATTTT. This encodes CASSFRATQVTQYF. The whole variable domain, remainder taken from reference TRBV11-2 and TRBJ2-3, is EAGVAQSPRYKIIEKRQSVAFWCNPISGHATLYWYQQILGQGPKLLIQFQNNGVVDDSQLPKDRFSAERLKGVDSTLKIQPAKLEDSAVYLCASSFRATQVTQYFGPGTRLTVL.

The chain recombines TRBV5-1 with TRBJ2-3, with a possible D match to TRBD1 (5 bases). The V end lost 6 bases, the J end lost 2 bases, and 13 bases lay between the germline ends. Per the germline V gene, CDR1 is SGHRS and CDR2 is YFSETQ. The CDR3 is 14 residues long. CDR3: CASTDISLTDTQYF. In DNA form, the CDR3 reads TGCGCCAGCACGGACATAAGCCTCACAGATACGCAGTATTTT.

V is TRBV24-1 and J is TRBJ2-1; 9 positions agree with TRBD2. The junction had 15 bases not matched to a gene; V was cut back by 3 bases and J by 10 bases. Per the germline V gene, CDR1 is KGHDR and CDR2 is SFDVKD. CDR3 length equals 17 residues. CDR3 loop: CATSDPRGAGGEEEQFF. The CDR3 bases are TGTGCCACCAGTGATCCCCGAGGAGCGGGGGGCGAGGAGGAGCAGTTCTTC.

This clonotype has a handful of counts. The CDR3 DNA follows: TGTGCCAGCAGTTGGTCTGTAGATAGCGATGAGCAGTTCTTC. Translation: CASSWSVDSDEQFF. The rearrangement joins TRBV27 to TRBJ2-1, with a possible D match to TRBD2 (5 bases). This CDR3 region has 14 residues. Germline V gene lookup returns CDR1 MNHEY and CDR2 SMNVEV (reference sequence). V was trimmed by 4 bases and J by 8 bases, leaving 15 bases between them.

V gene TRBV20-1 combines with J gene TRBJ2-7, with D tentatively TRBD1 (5 bases). The V gene's germline CDR1 is DFQATT and CDR2 SNEGSKA (reference sequence). The V end lost 3 bases, the J end lost 2 bases, and 17 bases lay between the germline ends. This CDR3 spans 15 amino acids. This chain's CDR3 is CSARSLNGAAYEQYF. CDR3 sequence (DNA): TGCAGTGCTAGGTCCCTTAATGGGGCAGCCTACGAGCAGTACTTC.

The chain recombines TRBV6-5 with TRBJ2-7, with a tentative D call TRBD1 (5 bases). V was trimmed by 2 bases and J by 2 bases, leaving 16 bases between them. The length of the CDR3 is 16 residues. Germline lookup yields CDR1 MNHEY and CDR2 SVGAGI. The CDR3 here is CASSYTARVGTYEQYF. CDR3 coding DNA: TGTGCCAGCAGTTACACTGCCAGGGTGGGAACCTACGAGCAGTACTTC.

V and J are TRBV6-1 and TRBJ2-3; D is perhaps TRBD2 (6 bases). The V gene's germline CDR1 is MNHNS and CDR2 SASEGT. V was shortened by 6 bases and J by 0 bases, with 19 bases between the two germline ends. The CDR3 totals 17 residues. Here the CDR3 DNA reads TGTGCCAGCAGACCCCTCCGCGCGGGGAAAAGCACAGATACGCAGTATTTT. This encodes CASRPLRAGKSTDTQYF.

This clonotype was seen many times. Written as DNA, the CDR3 is TGTGCCAGCCAGTTCGACAGTACCGGGGAGCTGTTTTTT. It translates to CASQFDSTGELFF. The chain carries TRBV7-3 and TRBJ2-2, with a possible D match to TRBD1 (5 bases). Germline V gene lookup returns CDR1 SGHTA and CDR2 FQGTGA. This CDR3 is built from 13 residues. The V gene lost 8 bases and the J gene lost 5 bases, with 12 bases spanning the gap.

The chain is built from TRBV5-5 and TRBJ2-7; TRBD2 matches 7 bases. Germline CDR1 SGHKS, CDR2 YYEKEE (reference sequence). The CDR3 consists of 15 residues. V dropped 6 bases and J dropped 3; count of bases not matched to a gene: 12. CDR3 coding DNA: TGTGCCAGCAACCCTGTCGTGGGGGGGGACTACGAGCAGTACTTC. This translates into CASNPVVGGDYEQYF.

The chain carries TRBV10-1 and TRBJ2-1; 8 bases align to TRBD2. J lost 1 base, V lost 4 bases, and 3 bases had no gene match. Germline values: CDR1 WNHNN, CDR2 SYGVQD (reference sequence). There are 15 residues in the CDR3. CDR3 sequence (DNA): TGCGCCAGCAGTGGGGCTAGCGGGTCCTACAATGAGCAGTTCTTC. Amino acids: CASSGASGSYNEQFF.

This clonotype was seen many times. The chain joins TRBV3-1 to TRBJ2-2; D unclear. Looked up from germline, CDR1 is LGHDT and CDR2 is YNNKEL (reference sequence). V dropped 2 bases and J dropped 6 bases, with 13 bases sitting between them. This CDR3 region has 15 residues. CDR3 coding DNA: TGTGCCAGCAGCCAAACTCTCCCTCGGGCCGGGGAGCTGTTTTTT. Translating gives CASSQTLPRAGELFF.

DNA for the CDR3: TGTGCCATCTCCACAGGGGGCCGTCCGAGCACAGATACGCAGTATTTT. This codes for CAISTGGRPSTDTQYF. J is TRBJ2-3 and V is TRBV10-3, with 9 positions matching TRBD1. The CDR3 has 16 amino acids. Losses at the gene ends were 8 bases for V and 0 bases for J; bases not matched to a gene: 9. Germline CDR1 ENHRY, CDR2 SYGVKD.

A single count supports this clonotype. The V and J genes are TRBV12-3 or TRBV12-4 and TRBJ2-7; D is possibly TRBD1 or TRBD2 (5 bases each). The V end was cut by 2 bases, the J end by 2 bases, with 13 bases between. The CDR3 totals 15 residues. Written as DNA, the CDR3 is TGTGCCAGCAGTTTACGCCCGGGGCTGCCCTACGAGCAGTACTTC. This encodes CASSLRPGLPYEQYF.

In this sample, this clonotype turned up a few times. V and J are TRBV7-6 and TRBJ2-3; 10 positions match TRBD2. V shed 6 bases, J shed 2 bases, and the junction held 8 bases outside the gene matches. CDR1 and CDR2 (germline): SGHVS, FNYEAQ. The CDR3 spans 16 residues. The CDR3 DNA follows: TGTGCCAGCAGGCAAACACTAGCGGGGCACACAGATACGCAGTATTTT. Encoded protein: CASRQTLAGHTDTQYF.

Sample share makes this clonotype medium-sized. The genes are TRBV4-2 and TRBJ2-3; TRBD2 matches 9 bases. With 0 bases clipped from V and 2 bases from J, the junction kept 3 bases outside the gene matches. This CDR3 comprises 16 residues. Germline V lookup: CDR1 LGHNA, CDR2 YNFKEQ. For the CDR3, the DNA is TGTGCCAGCAGCCAAGATCGCGGGGGGGCCACAGATACGCAGTATTTT. Its translation is CASSQDRGGATDTQYF.

In its sample, this clonotype was seen many times. V is TRBV20-1 and J is TRBJ1-2; D gene unclear. The ends were cut back, 1 base at V and 2 bases at J, with 8 bases in the middle. There are 13 residues in the CDR3. Germline V gene sequence: CDR1 DFQATT, CDR2 SNEGSKA (reference sequence). The CDR3 reads CSARGEPNYGYTF. CDR3 bases: TGCAGTGCTAGAGGCGAACCAAACTATGGCTACACCTTC.